Following are 2 T cell receptor beta chains from one sample sequenced in a study of blood T cell repertoires in COVID-19. Sequenced by immunoSEQ multiplex PCR; TCRdb stores in-frame clones only, minus some. The sample records 310,000 or so clones, approximately 90% being singletons. Source material: peripheral blood. These TCRs come from a young man with COVID-19, enrolled during active disease.

The chain combines TRBV5-1 with TRBJ1-1, with a possible D match to TRBD1 (5 bases). The CDR3 covers 16 residues. Germline CDR1 SGHRS, CDR2 YFSETQ. With 6 bases removed from V and 1 base from J, the gap between germline ends came to 19 bases. The DNA for the CDR3 is TGCGCCAGCAAGGTGGTTGTGGCAGGGCGGAACACTGAAGCTTTCTTT. Translated, it gives CASKVVVAGRNTEAFF. Full variable domain (outside the CDR3, taken from reference TRBV5-1 and TRBJ1-1): KAGVTQTPRYLIKTRGQQVTLSCSPISGHRSVSWYQQTPGQGLQFLFEYFSETQRNKGNFPGRFSGRQFSNSRSEMNVSTLELGDSALYLCASKVVVAGRNTEAFFGQGTRLTVV.

The CDR3 DNA reads TGTGCCAGCAGTGAATTGGGTGGGGCAGATGAAAAACTGTTTTTT. Its translation: CASSELGGADEKLFF. The chain recombines TRBV25-1 with TRBJ1-4; possibly TRBD1 for D (5 bases). V shed 1 base and J shed 6 bases, with 12 bases lying between them. Germline V gene lookup returns CDR1 MGHDK and CDR2 SYGVNS. CDR3 size: 15 residues. Full variable domain (outside the CDR3, taken from reference TRBV25-1 and TRBJ1-4): EADIYQTPRYLVIGTGKKITLECSQTMGHDKMYWYQQDPGMELHLIHYSYGVNSTEKGDLSSESTVSRIRTEHFPLTLESARPSHTSQYLCASSELGGADEKLFFGSGTQLSVL.